This entry describes one TCR beta chain. Its antigen remains unidentified. The assay ran at deep level. Roughly 300 ng DNA, roughly 30,000 T cell genomes, went into unsorted PBMC replicate PCRs. Sequenced by immunoSEQ multiplex PCR; TCRdb stores in-frame clones only, minus some. Among about 480,000 clones listed, about 75% were seen once. This record belongs to a study of shared clonotypes between healthy human individuals. Study observations and caveats: Blood was the sole source, and tissue repertoires probably differ.

Roughly 81 million PBMCs per unsorted sample were used for genomic DNA. The length of the CDR3 is 19 residues. From germline, CDR1 is SGHNT and CDR2 YENEEA. Trimming removed 4 bases from V and 2 bases from J, with 21 bases in between. Material: PBMCs. This chain joins TRBV11-3 and TRBJ2-6; D is possibly TRBD2 (5 bases). This sequence originates from a woman aged 40 to 50 in good health. Some clones in this sample may be carry-over from other donors' samples. CDR3 sequence reads: CASSSSYRVGSAGANVLTF. The CDR3 nucleotides read TGTGCCAGCAGCTCCTCGTATAGGGTAGGGAGCGCTGGGGCCAACGTCCTGACTTTC.